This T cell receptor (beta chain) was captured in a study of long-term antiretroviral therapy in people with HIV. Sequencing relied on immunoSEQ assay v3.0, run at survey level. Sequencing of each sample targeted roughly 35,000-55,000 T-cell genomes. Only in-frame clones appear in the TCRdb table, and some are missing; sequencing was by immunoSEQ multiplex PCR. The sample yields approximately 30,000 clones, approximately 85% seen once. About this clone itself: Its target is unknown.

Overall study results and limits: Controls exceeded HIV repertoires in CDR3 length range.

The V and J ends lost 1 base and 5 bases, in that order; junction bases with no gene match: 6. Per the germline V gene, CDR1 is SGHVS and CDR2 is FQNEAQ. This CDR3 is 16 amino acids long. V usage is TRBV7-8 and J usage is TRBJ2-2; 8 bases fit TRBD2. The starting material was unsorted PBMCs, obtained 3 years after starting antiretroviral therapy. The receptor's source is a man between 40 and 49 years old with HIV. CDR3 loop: CASSLDGGGKTGELFF. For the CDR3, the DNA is TGTGCCAGCAGCTTAGACGGGGGGGGGAAGACCGGGGAGCTGTTTTTT. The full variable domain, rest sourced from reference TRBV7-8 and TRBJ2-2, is GAGVSQSPRYKVAKRGQDVALRCDPISGHVSLFWYQQALGQGPEFLTYFQNEAQLDKSGLPSDRFFAERPEGSVSTLKIQRTQQEDSAVYLCASSLDGGGKTGELFFGEGSRLTVL.